These T cell receptor beta chains were read from a single sample in a study of OX40 agonist ivuxolimab in advanced cancers. The protocol was immunoSEQ multiplex PCR, while the TCRdb copy is restricted to in-frame clones and leaves out a portion. The table records 50,000 or so clones, about 93% of them present only once. The sequenced sample was CD4+ or CD8+ T cells sorted from blood, obtained in a trial of the OX40 agonist ivuxolimab. All receptors come from an adult with an advanced solid tumor such as melanoma, head and neck, liver or kidney cancer. CDR3s include the opening cysteine and the closing phenylalanine or tryptophan. A D gene is named only where the DNA matches it firmly. Size is stated for part of the rows, as once, few or many counts, or as a class when the clone is expanded.

cdr3_aa cdr3_nt j_call d_call v_call clone_size
CASSSRANEQYF TGTGCCAGCAGCTCCCGCGCGAACGAGCAGTACTTC TRBJ2-7 - TRBV7-8 -
CASSLEAGAGEQFF TGTGCCAGCAGCTTAGAAGCGGGAGCGGGGGAGCAGTTCTTC TRBJ2-1 TRBD2 TRBV7-6 -
CSVEGAGRLGPEAFF TGCAGCGTTGAAGGGGCGGGTCGTTTGGGGCCCGAAGCTTTCTTT TRBJ1-1 - TRBV29-1 -
CSAGQENNEQYF TGCAGCGCCGGACAGGAAAACAACGAGCAGTACTTC TRBJ2-7 TRBD1 TRBV29-1 -
CASSYSTQLLGQYF TGTGCCAGCAGTTACTCGACGCAGCTCCTAGGGCAGTACTTC TRBJ2-7 - TRBV6-5 few
CASSQYPRTKYNEQFF TGTGCCAGCAGCCAATACCCCAGAACAAAATACAATGAGCAGTTCTTC TRBJ2-1 - TRBV16 -
CASNCEQYF TGTGCCAGCAATTGCGAGCAGTACTTC TRBJ2-7 - TRBV11-1 -
CASVGAGGTDTQYF TGTGCCAGCGTGGGGGCAGGGGGCACCGATACGCAGTATTTT TRBJ2-3 TRBD1 TRBV6-5 -
CASSVAHRDVNEQFF TGTGCCAGCAGCGTAGCCCATAGGGACGTCAATGAGCAGTTCTTC TRBJ2-1 - TRBV9 -
CAISESIGTGSYEQYF TGTGCCATCAGTGAGTCGATCGGGACAGGCTCCTACGAGCAGTACTTC TRBJ2-7 TRBD1 TRBV10-3 -